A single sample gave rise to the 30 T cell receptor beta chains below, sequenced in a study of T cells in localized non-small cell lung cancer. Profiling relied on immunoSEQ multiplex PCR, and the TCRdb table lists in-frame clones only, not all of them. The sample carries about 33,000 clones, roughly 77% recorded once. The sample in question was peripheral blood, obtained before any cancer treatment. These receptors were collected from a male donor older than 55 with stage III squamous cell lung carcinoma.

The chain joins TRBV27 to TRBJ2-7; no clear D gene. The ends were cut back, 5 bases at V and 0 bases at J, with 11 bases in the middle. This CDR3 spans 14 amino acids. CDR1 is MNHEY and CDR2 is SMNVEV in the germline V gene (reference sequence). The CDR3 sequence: CASSPLHSSYEQYF. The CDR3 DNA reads TGTGCCAGCAGTCCCCTCCACAGCTCCTACGAGCAGTACTTC.

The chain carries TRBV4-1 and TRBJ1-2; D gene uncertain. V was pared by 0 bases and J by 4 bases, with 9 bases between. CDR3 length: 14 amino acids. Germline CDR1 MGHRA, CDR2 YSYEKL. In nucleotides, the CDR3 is TGCGCCAGCAGCCAAGATGATTGGAGCTATGGCTACACCTTC. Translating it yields CASSQDDWSYGYTF.

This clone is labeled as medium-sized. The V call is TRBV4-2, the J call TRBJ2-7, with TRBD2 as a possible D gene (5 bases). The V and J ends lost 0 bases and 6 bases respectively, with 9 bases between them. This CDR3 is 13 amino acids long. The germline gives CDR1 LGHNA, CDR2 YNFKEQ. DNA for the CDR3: TGTGCCAGCAGCCAAGACGGGAAGGGCGAGCAGTACTTC. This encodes CASSQDGKGEQYF.

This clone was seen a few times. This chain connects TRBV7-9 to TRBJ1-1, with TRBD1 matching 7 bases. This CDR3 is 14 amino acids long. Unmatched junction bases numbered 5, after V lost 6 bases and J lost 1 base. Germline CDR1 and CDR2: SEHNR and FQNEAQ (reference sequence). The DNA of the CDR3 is TGTGCCAGCAGGCCGGGACAGCAGAACACTGAAGCTTTCTTT. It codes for CASRPGQQNTEAFF.

This CDR3 is CASSPNRDYRTDTQYF. The CDR3 bases are TGTGCCAGCAGCCCTAACCGGGACTACCGCACAGATACGCAGTATTTT. The J gene is TRBJ2-3, the V gene TRBV28, with TRBD2 matching 7 bases. CDR1 and CDR2 from the germline V gene are MDHEN and SYDVKM. V lost 6 bases and J lost 1; bases outside the gene matches: 10. CDR3 length equals 16 residues.

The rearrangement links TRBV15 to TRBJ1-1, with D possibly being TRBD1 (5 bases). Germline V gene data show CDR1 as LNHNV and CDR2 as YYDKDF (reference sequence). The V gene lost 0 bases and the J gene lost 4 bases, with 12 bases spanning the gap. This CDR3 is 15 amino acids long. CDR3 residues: CATSRDQGRGTEAFF. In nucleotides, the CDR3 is TGTGCCACCAGCAGAGATCAGGGACGGGGCACTGAAGCTTTCTTT.

In DNA form, the CDR3 reads TGTGCCAGCAGCCCGGCATGGGGGTCCTACAATGAGCAGTTCTTC. Its translation is CASSPAWGSYNEQFF. This rearrangement joins TRBV11-2 to TRBJ2-1, with D tentatively TRBD1 or TRBD2 (5 bases each). The CDR3 totals 15 residues. V lost 5 bases and J 1 base, leaving 12 bases between the germline ends. Germline V gene data show CDR1 as SGHAT and CDR2 as FQNNGV.

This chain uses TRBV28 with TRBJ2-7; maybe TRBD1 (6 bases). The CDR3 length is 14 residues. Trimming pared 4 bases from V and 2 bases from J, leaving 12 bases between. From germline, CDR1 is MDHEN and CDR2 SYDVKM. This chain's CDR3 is CASSSDRVAYEQYF. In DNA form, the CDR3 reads TGTGCCAGCAGTTCGGACAGAGTGGCCTACGAGCAGTACTTC.

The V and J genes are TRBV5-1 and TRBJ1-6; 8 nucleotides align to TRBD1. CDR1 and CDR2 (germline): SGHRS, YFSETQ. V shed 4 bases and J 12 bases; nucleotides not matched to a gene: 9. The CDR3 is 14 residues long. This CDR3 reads CASSPGTGKQPLHF. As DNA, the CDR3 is TGCGCCAGCAGCCCAGGGACAGGAAAACAACCCCTCCACTTT.

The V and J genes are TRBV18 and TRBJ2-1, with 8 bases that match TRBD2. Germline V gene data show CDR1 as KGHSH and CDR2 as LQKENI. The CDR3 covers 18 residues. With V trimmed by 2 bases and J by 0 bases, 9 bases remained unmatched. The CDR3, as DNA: TGTGCCAGCTCACCAGATGTTAGCGGGGCTAGCTCCTACAATGAGCAGTTCTTC. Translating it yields CASSPDVSGASSYNEQFF. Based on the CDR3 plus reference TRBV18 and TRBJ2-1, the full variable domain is NAGVMQNPRHLVRRRGQEARLRCSPMKGHSHVYWYRQLPEEGLKFMVYLQKENIIDESGMPKERFSAEFPKEGPSILRIQQVVRGDSAAYFCASSPDVSGASSYNEQFFGPGTRLTVL.

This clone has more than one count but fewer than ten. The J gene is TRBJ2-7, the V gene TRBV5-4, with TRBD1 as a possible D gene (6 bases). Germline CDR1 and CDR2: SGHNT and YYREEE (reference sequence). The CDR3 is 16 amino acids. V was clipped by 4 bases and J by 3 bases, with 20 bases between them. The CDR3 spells CASSPGRTGRVYEQYF. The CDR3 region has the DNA TGTGCCAGCAGCCCCGGTCGAACAGGGCGGGTCTACGAGCAGTACTTC.

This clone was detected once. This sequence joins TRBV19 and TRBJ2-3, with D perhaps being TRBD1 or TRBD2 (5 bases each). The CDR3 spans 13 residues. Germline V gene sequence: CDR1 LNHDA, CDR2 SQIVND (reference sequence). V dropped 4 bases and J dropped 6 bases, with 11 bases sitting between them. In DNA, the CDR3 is TGTGCCAGTAGTACCAGGGACGTCGATACGCAGTATTTT. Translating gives CASSTRDVDTQYF.

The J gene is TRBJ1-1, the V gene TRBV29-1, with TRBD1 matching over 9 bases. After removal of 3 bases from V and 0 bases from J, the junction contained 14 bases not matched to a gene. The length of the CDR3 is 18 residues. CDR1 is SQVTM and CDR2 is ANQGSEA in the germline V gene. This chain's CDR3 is CSVDPSGTGRTMNTEAFF. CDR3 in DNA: TGCAGCGTTGATCCTAGTGGGACAGGGAGAACCATGAACACTGAAGCTTTCTTT.

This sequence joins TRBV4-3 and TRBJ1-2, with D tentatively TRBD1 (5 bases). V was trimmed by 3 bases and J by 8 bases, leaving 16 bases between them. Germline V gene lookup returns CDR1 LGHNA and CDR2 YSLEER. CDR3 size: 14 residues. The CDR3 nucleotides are TGCGCCAGCAGCCAGGTTACAGGTGTGCAAGGCTACACCTTC. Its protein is CASSQVTGVQGYTF.

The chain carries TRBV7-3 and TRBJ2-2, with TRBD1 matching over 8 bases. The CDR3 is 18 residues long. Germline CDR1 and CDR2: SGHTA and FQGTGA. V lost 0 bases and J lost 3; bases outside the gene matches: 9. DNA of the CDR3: TGTGCCAGCAGCTTAACCCGGAGACAGGGGATTTACACCGGGGAGCTGTTTTTT. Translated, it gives CASSLTRRQGIYTGELFF.

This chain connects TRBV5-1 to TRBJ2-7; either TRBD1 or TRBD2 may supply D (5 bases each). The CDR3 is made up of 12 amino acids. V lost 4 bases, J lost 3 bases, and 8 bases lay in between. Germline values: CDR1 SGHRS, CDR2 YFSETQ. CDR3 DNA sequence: TGCGCCAGCAGCCTGGGGGACTACGAGCAGTACTTC. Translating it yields CASSLGDYEQYF.

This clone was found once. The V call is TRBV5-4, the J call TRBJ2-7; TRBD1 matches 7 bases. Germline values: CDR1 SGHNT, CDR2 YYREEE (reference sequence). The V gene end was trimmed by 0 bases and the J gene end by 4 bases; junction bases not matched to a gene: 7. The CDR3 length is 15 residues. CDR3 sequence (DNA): TGTGCCAGCAGCTTGGGACAGGGAACGATATACGAGCAGTACTTC. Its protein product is CASSLGQGTIYEQYF.

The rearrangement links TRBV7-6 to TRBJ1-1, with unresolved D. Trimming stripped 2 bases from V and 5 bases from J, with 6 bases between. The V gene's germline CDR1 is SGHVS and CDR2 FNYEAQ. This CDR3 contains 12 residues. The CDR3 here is CASSLTGTEAFF. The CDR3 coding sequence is TGTGCCAGCAGCTTAACTGGGACTGAAGCTTTCTTT.

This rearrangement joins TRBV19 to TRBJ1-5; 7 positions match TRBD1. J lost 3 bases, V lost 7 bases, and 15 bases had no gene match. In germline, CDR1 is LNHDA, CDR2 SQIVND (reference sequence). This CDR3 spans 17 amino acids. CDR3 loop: CASTNRNRGSLNQPQHF. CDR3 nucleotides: TGTGCCAGTACTAACCGCAACAGGGGAAGCCTCAATCAGCCCCAGCATTTT.

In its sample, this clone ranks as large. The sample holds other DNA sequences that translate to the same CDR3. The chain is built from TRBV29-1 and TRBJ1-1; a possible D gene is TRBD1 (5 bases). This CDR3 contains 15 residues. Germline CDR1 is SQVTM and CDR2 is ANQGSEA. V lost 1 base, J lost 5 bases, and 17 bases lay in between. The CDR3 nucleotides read TGCAGCGTTGAAGGCGGGGCAGGGTTTCGTACTGAAGCTTTCTTT. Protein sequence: CSVEGGAGFRTEAFF.

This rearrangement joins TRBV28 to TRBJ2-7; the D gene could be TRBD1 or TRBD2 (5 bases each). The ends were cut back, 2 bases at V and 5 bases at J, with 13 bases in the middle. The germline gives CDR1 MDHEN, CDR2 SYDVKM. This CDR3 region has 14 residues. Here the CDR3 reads CASSLPGTVDEQYF. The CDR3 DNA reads TGTGCCAGCAGTTTACCCGGGACCGTGGACGAGCAGTACTTC.

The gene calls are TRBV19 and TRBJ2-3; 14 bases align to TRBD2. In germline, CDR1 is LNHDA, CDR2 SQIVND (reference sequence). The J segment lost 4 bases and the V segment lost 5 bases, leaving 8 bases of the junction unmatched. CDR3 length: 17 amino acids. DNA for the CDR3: TGTGCCAGTAGTCCTCGACTAGCGGGGGGGCGATCAGATACGCAGTATTTT. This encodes CASSPRLAGGRSDTQYF.

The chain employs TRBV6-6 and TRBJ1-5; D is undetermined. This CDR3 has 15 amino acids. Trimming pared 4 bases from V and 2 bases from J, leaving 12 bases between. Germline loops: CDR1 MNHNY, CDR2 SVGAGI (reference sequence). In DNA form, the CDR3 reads TGTGCCAGCAGTTCAACCGGAACGGGCAATCAGCCCCAGCATTTT. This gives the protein CASSSTGTGNQPQHF.

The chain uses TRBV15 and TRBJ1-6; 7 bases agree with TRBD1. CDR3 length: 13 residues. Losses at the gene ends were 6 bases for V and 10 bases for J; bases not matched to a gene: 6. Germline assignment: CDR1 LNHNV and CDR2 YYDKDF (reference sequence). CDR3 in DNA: TGTGCCACCAGAGGACAGGCGAACTCACCCCTCCACTTT. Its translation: CATRGQANSPLHF.

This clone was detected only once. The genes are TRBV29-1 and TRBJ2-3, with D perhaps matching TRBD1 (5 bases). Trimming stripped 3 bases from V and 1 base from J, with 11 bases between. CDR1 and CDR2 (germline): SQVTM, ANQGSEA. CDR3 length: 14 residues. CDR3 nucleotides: TGCAGCGTTGAGCCAGGGATTGGCACAGATACGCAGTATTTT. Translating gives CSVEPGIGTDTQYF.

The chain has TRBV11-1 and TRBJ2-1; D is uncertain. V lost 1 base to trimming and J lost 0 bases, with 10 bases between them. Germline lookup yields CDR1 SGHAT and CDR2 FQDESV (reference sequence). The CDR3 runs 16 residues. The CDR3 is CASSLGVDPSYNEQFF. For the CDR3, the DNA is TGTGCCAGCAGCTTAGGAGTTGATCCCTCCTACAATGAGCAGTTCTTC.

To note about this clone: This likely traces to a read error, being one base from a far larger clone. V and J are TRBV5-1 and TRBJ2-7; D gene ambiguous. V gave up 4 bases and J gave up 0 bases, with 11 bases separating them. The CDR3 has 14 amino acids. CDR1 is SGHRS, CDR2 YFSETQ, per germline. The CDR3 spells CASSRGTGSYEQYF. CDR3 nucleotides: TGCGCCAGCAGCCGCGGCACCGGCTCCTACGAGCAGTACTTC.

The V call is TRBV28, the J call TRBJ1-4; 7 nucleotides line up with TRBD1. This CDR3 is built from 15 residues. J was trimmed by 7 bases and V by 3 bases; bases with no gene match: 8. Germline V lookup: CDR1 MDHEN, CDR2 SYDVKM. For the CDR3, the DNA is TGTGCCAGCAGTTTGTACGACAGGGCAGTTGAAAAACTGTTTTTT. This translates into CASSLYDRAVEKLFF.

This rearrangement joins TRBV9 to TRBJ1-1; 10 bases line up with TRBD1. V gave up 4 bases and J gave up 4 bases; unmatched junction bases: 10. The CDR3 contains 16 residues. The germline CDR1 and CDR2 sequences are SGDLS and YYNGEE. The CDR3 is CASSPQLTGGGTEAFF. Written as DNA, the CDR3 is TGTGCCAGCAGCCCGCAATTGACAGGGGGCGGCACTGAAGCTTTCTTT.

The DNA for the CDR3 is TGTGCCAGCAGCGTGGGGACAGCGAACTATGGCTACACCTTC. Protein: CASSVGTANYGYTF. V gene TRBV9 combines with J gene TRBJ1-2, with 7 bases fitting TRBD1. Trimming at V came to 2 bases and at J to 2 bases, leaving 3 bases not matched to a gene. The germline CDR1 and CDR2 sequences are SGDLS and YYNGEE. CDR3 length: 14 residues.